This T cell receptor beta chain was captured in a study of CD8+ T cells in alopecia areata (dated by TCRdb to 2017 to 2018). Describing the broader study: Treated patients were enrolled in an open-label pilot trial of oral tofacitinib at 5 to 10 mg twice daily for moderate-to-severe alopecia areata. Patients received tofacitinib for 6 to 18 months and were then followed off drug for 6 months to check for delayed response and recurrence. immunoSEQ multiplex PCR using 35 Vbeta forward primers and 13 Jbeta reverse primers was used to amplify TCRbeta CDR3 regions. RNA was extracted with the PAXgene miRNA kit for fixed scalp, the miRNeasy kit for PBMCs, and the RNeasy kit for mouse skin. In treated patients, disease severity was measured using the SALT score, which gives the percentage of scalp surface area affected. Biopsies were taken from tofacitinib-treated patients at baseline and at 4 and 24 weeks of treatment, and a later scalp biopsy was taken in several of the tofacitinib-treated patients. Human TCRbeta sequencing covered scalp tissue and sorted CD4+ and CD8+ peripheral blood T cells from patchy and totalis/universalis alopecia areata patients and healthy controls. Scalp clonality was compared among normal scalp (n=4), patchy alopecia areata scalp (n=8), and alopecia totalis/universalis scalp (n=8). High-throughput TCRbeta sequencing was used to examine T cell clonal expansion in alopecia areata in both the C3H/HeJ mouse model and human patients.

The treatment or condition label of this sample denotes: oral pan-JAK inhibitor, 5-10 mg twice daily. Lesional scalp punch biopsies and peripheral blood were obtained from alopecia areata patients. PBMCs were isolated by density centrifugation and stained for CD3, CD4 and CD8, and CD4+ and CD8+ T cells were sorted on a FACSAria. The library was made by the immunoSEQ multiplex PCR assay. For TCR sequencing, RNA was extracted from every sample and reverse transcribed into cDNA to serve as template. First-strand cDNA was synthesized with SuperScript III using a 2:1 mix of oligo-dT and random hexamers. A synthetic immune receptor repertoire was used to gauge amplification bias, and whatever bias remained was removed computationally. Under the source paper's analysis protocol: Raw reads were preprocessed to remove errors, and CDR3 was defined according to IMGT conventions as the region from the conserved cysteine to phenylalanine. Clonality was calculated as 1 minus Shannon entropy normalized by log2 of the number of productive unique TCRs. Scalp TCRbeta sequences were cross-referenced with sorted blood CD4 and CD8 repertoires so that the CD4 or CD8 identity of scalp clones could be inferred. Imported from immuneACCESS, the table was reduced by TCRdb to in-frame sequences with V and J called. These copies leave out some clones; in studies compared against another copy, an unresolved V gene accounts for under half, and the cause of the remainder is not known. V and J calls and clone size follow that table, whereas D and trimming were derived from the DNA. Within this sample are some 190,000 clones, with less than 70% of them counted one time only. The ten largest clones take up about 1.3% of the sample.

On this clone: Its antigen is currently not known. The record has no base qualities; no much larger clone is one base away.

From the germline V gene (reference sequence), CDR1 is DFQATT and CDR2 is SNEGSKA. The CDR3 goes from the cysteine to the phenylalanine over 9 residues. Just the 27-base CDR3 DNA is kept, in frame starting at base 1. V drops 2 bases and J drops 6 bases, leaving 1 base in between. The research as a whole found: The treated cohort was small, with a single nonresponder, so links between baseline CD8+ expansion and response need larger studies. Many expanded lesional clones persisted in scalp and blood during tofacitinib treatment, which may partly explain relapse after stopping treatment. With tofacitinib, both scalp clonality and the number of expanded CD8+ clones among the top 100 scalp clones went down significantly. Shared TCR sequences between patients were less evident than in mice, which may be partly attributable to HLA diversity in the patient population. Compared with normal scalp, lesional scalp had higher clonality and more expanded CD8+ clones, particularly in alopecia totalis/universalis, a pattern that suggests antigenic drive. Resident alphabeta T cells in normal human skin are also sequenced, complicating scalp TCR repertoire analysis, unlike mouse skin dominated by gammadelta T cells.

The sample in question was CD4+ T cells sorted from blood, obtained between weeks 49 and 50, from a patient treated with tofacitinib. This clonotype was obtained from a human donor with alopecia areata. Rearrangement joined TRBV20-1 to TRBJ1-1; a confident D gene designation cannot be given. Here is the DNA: TGCAGTGCTAGACCTGAAGCTTTCTTT. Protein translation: CSARPEAFF.